The clone carrying this T cell receptor (beta chain) is a singleton in its sample. The data derive from a study of shared T cell receptors in the human thymus. TCRdb keeps only in-frame clones here, not all; method: immunoSEQ multiplex PCR. The sample includes 600,000 to 900,000 clones, 80% to 90% of them seen just once. These data also featured in a second study, about human thymus T cells. That report adds: Resections removed during corrective heart surgery provided the thymus tissue used.

Sequencing used thymocytes. This TCR came from a girl under three years old with a congenital heart defect.

CDR3 loop: CASSLGTGGTNYGYTF. The CDR3 nucleotides are TGTGCCAGCAGCTTGGGGACAGGGGGTACTAACTATGGCTACACCTTC. V gene TRBV5-6 combines with J gene TRBJ1-2, with 10 nucleotides matching TRBD1. From germline, CDR1 is SGHDT and CDR2 YYEEEE. The CDR3 length is 16 residues. The ends lost 0 bases at V and 0 bases at J; junction bases unmatched: 2.